This is a list of T cell receptor beta chains from one sample in a study of T cells in Graves' hyperthyroidism and ophthalmopathy. TCRdb re-analysed the multiplex PCR reads in MiXCR, keeping a single row per CDR3 protein. The data contain about 320,000 distinct CDR3 sequences, roughly 15% of them seen just once; the ten biggest clones take up 33%. The specimen was blood. These receptors were collected from a man aged 25 to 40 with Graves' hyperthyroidism. Both conserved end residues are part of each CDR3. The D gene is left open where the match is weak. Only part of the rows carry a size: once, few, many, or a class if the clone is expanded.

>many|TRBV7-8|TRBJ2-7|.|13
TGTGCCAGCAGCTTGCACGCCTCCTACGAGCAGTACTTC
CASSLHASYEQYF
>.|TRBV5-1|TRBJ1-2|.|15
TGCGCCAGCAGCTTATTTGGACAGACTAACTATGGCTACACCTTC
CASSLFGQTNYGYTF
>many|TRBV10-3|TRBJ1-2|.|16
TGTGCCATCAGTGATCCACGGGCCTCAGCTAACTATGGCTACACCTTC
CAISDPRASANYGYTF
>many|TRBV18|TRBJ1-1|.|13
TGTGCCAGCTCACCACGGAGTCAGGCTGAAGCTTTCTTT
CASSPRSQAEAFF
>many|TRBV7-8|TRBJ2-3|TRBD2|17
TGTGCCAGCAGCCCCACCGGGAGGGCCTTAGGAACAGATACGCAGTATTTT
CASSPTGRALGTDTQYF
>many|TRBV30|TRBJ1-1|.|13
TGTGCCTGGAGCCTAAGGATGGGGACTGAAGCTTTCTTT
CAWSLRMGTEAFF
>.|TRBV6-2/TRBV6-3|TRBJ1-2|.|14
TGTGCCAGCACACAACGATCCGGGAACTATGGCTACGCCTTC
CASTQRSGNYGYAF
>many|TRBV2|TRBJ2-7|TRBD2|18
TGTGCCAGCAGTCGGACCTTGGCGGGAGGGGCCTTTGGGGACGAGCAGTACTTC
CASSRTLAGGAFGDEQYF
>many|TRBV3-1|TRBJ2-3|TRBD2|18
TGTGCCAGCAGCCAGGGTAGCGGGGGAATTCAGCGCACAGATACGCAGTATTTT
CASSQGSGGIQRTDTQYF
>few|TRBV20-1|TRBJ2-4|TRBD1|13
TGCAGTGCAATGGGACAGGGACAAAACATTCAGTACTTC
CSAMGQGQNIQYF
>many|TRBV30|TRBJ1-5|.|13
TGTGCCTGGAGTGCACGAGGCAATCAGCCCCAGCATTTT
CAWSARGNQPQHF
>.|TRBV20-1|TRBJ1-5|.|19
TGCAGTGCTAGAGATGGGGGGGCAGGAAAATGGGGGAGCAATCAGCCCCAGCATTTT
CSARDGGAGKWGSNQPQHF
>few|TRBV5-1|TRBJ2-2|TRBD1|14
TGCGCCAGCAGCTTAGGACAGGCCTACGGGGAGCTGTTTTTT
CASSLGQAYGELFF
>many|TRBV11-2|TRBJ2-4|.|14
TGTGCCAGCAGCTTAGTTACAGGTCGAAACATTCAGTACTTC
CASSLVTGRNIQYF
>many|TRBV7-2|TRBJ2-7|TRBD1|13
TGTGCCAGCAGCCGAGACAGGGATAACGAGCAGTACTTC
CASSRDRDNEQYF
>.|TRBV9|TRBJ2-2|.|15
TGTGCCAGCAGCGTAAGTGGTACCAACACCGGGGAGCTGTTTTTT
CASSVSGTNTGELFF
>.|TRBV7-9|TRBJ2-3|.|15
TGTGCCAGCAGCTTCCTGAGGGCTGGAACAGATACGCAGTATTTT
CASSFLRAGTDTQYF
>many|TRBV6-1|TRBJ1-1|.|12
TGTGCCAGCAGTGAACCGCGCACTGAAGCTTTCTTT
CASSEPRTEAFF
>many|TRBV3-1|TRBJ1-1|.|17
TGTGCCAGCAGCCAAGCCGGACGGGTTGGGAGGAACACTGAAGCTTTCTTT
CASSQAGRVGRNTEAFF
>many|TRBV14|TRBJ1-2|TRBD1|17
TGTGCCAGCAGCCAAGATCTTGGGACAGGGAGTATCTATGGCTACACCTTC
CASSQDLGTGSIYGYTF
>many|TRBV27|TRBJ1-1|.|14
TGTGCCAGCAGTCGACAGGATATAAACACTGAAGCTTTCTTT
CASSRQDINTEAFF
>few|TRBV20-1|TRBJ2-5|.|14
TGCAGTGCTCTGGACAGACGTCTAAGAGAGACCCAGTACTTC
CSALDRRLRETQYF
>.|TRBV9|TRBJ1-1|.|15
TGTGCCAGCAGGGCCTCGGGGGGCGCTTACACTGAAGCTTTCTTT
CASRASGGAYTEAFF
>.|TRBV7-9|TRBJ2-1|.|17
TGTGCCAGCAGCTCCTATTGGGGGGGCGACATAAACAATGAGCAGTTCTTC
CASSSYWGGDINNEQFF
>many|TRBV27|TRBJ1-1|.|13
TGTGCCAGCAGACCCCGAGAGGGGACTGAAGCTTTCTTT
CASRPREGTEAFF
>.|TRBV12-3/TRBV12-4|TRBJ1-3|.|15
TGTGCCAGCAGTTTTTACGTATCACTTGGAAACACCATATATTTT
CASSFYVSLGNTIYF
>.|TRBV6-1|TRBJ1-2|.|14
TGTGCCAGCAGGGCCCCTGGGGGAAACTATGGCTACACCTTC
CASRAPGGNYGYTF
>few|TRBV7-9|TRBJ1-3|.|16
TGTGCCAGCAGCTTAGCGTCGTCTCACTCTGGAAACACCATATATTTT
CASSLASSHSGNTIYF
>.|TRBV12-3/TRBV12-4|TRBJ2-3|TRBD1|18
TGTGCCAGCAGCGCCGGGGGCAGGGGGCTGATACGCACAGATACGCAGTATTTT
CASSAGGRGLIRTDTQYF
>few|TRBV19|TRBJ2-1|TRBD2|15
TGTGCCAGTAGAATTAGCGGGAGGGCCTACAATGAGCAGTTCTTC
CASRISGRAYNEQFF
>many|TRBV12-3/TRBV12-4|TRBJ2-5|.|11
TGTGCCAGCAGTTCCCAAGAGACCCAGTACTTC
CASSSQETQYF
>many|TRBV30|TRBJ2-7|TRBD1|12
TGTGCCTGGCGGGACAGCTCCTACGAGCAGTACTTC
CAWRDSSYEQYF
>.|TRBV5-4|TRBJ2-7|TRBD2|16
TGTGCCAGCAGTTCAAAAACTAGCGGGAGTGGGTACGAGCAGTACTTC
CASSSKTSGSGYEQYF
>.|TRBV10-3|TRBJ2-7|TRBD2|12
TGTGCCGCCACCCCGGGGGGCTACGAGCAGTACTTC
CAATPGGYEQYF
>once|TRBV20-1|TRBJ2-3|.|13
TGCAGTGCTAGAGATGTTAGGGGGGATACGCAGTATTTT
CSARDVRGDTQYF
>.|TRBV10-2|TRBJ1-2|TRBD1|16
TGCGCCAGCAGTGACTTAAACTACAGGGGCGGCTATGGCTACACCTTC
CASSDLNYRGGYGYTF
>.|TRBV20-1|TRBJ1-2|.|14
TGCAGTGCTAGAGTAACCAGGGAGGCGGAAGGCTACACCTTC
CSARVTREAEGYTF
>once|TRBV18|TRBJ2-1|TRBD1|15
TGTGCCAGCTCACCTAAAGGGACAGGCTACAATGAGCAGTTCTTC
CASSPKGTGYNEQFF
>few|TRBV7-9|TRBJ2-1|.|17
TGTGCCAGCAGCTTAGGGGGAGGCAGGGTCCTCTACAATGAGCAGTTCTTC
CASSLGGGRVLYNEQFF
>many|TRBV6-1|TRBJ2-7|TRBD1|13
TGTGCCAGCAGTGGGGACAGATTGTCCGGGCAGTACTTC
CASSGDRLSGQYF
>many|TRBV7-9|TRBJ2-5|.|11
TGTGCCAGCAGCCAAGCGGAGACCCAGTACTTC
CASSQAETQYF
>many|TRBV28|TRBJ1-1|.|15
TGTGCCAGCAGTTTAGCCTTTGGACACCTCTCCGAAGCTTTCTTT
CASSLAFGHLSEAFF
>.|TRBV5-5|TRBJ1-4|.|17
TGTGCCAGCAGCTTGATTAGTATTGGGGTATCAGGTGAAAAACTGTTTTTT
CASSLISIGVSGEKLFF
>many|TRBV5-6|TRBJ1-1|.|14
TGTGCCAGCAGCTCGGGCCGGGGGGACACTGAAGCTTTCTTT
CASSSGRGDTEAFF
>few|TRBV6-1|TRBJ1-5|.|14
TGTGCCAGCAGTGTAGGACCGGGAAATCAGCCCCAGCATTTT
CASSVGPGNQPQHF
>many|TRBV18|TRBJ1-5|.|16
TGTGCCAGCTCACCACCAGGGAAGGGCCCCAATCAGCCCCAGCATTTT
CASSPPGKGPNQPQHF
>.|TRBV6-6|TRBJ1-5|.|13
TGTGCCAGCAGTTACTCGGTGAGTCAGCCCCAGCATTTT
CASSYSVSQPQHF
>.|TRBV20-1|TRBJ2-7|TRBD2|13
TGCAGTGCTTGCGGGAGGGCCAGGTACGAGCAGTACTTC
CSACGRARYEQYF
>many|TRBV6-1|TRBJ1-5|.|12
TGTGCCAGCAGCTTTTTTGTTCAGCCCCAGCATTTT
CASSFFVQPQHF
>few|TRBV3-1|TRBJ2-3|TRBD2|17
TGTGCCAGCAGCACCACTCTAGCGGGAGTTGTCCCAGATACGCAGTATTTT
CASSTTLAGVVPDTQYF
>few|TRBV7-8|TRBJ1-2|TRBD1|15
TGTGCCAGCAGCTTTGATGGGACAGGTCGGAATGGCTACACCTTC
CASSFDGTGRNGYTF
>many|TRBV29-1|TRBJ2-7|TRBD1|12
TGCAGCGTTCTGGACAGGGGTAACGAGCAGTACTTC
CSVLDRGNEQYF
>.|TRBV4-1|TRBJ2-1|.|17
TGCGCCAGCAGCCAAGAGTCTGGTAGCCGATACTACAATGAGCAGTTCTTC
CASSQESGSRYYNEQFF
>many|TRBV27|TRBJ2-7|.|16
TGTGCCAGCAGTTTAAGACGTGGGGGGCTCCACAACGAGCAGTACTTC
CASSLRRGGLHNEQYF
>.|TRBV10-3|TRBJ2-5|TRBD2|17
TGTGCCATCAGTGAGACCAAGGGACTAGCGCCCCAAGAGACCCAGTACTTC
CAISETKGLAPQETQYF